The TCR beta chain described here comes from a study of Graves' ophthalmopathy and Graves' hyperthyroidism. General study points: Detected in blood as well were most expanded thyroid clonotypes with frequency above 0.001.

Ten or more counts support this clonotype. Its antigen is not known. From RNA, the CDR3 regions of TCR beta chains were amplified and sequenced. An initial RT-PCR round employing HTBI primers preceded a second-round multiplex PCR. MiXCR was run by TCRdb on the multiplex PCR reads, yielding one entry per CDR3 protein. Of about 390,000 distinct CDR3 sequences listed, 15% are singletons. This receptor was identified in a woman between 18 and 30 years old with stable Graves' hyperthyroidism. Sequences were obtained from peripheral blood.

Here the CDR3 DNA reads TGTGCCAGCAGGCAGGGGCTTGCGAACACCGGGGAGCTGTTTTTT. Its translation is CASRQGLANTGELFF. J is TRBJ2-2 and V is TRBV6-1; tentatively, D is TRBD1 (6 bases). Germline loops: CDR1 MNHNS, CDR2 SASEGT. This CDR3 contains 15 residues. The V and J ends lost 6 bases and 0 bases respectively, with 11 bases between them.